Included here is one TCR beta chain sequence, with context. The sample comes from a study of cytomegalovirus exposure and HLA in healthy donors. TCRdb's table, derived via immunoSEQ multiplex PCR, lists solely in-frame clones and lacks some. In the table there are tens of thousands of clones, less than 95% of which are singletons. The CDR3 has 16 residues. Germline V lookup: CDR1 LGHNA, CDR2 YSLEER. Trimming cost V 1 base and J 3 bases, with 15 bases left between them. The clonotype comes from a young woman in good health and CMV-seronegative. This chain connects TRBV4-3 to TRBJ1-1; D might be TRBD1 (5 bases). The material sequenced was PBMCs. This CDR3 is CASSQGSEGTDTEAFF. CDR3 sequence (DNA): TGCGCCAGCAGCCAAGGGTCGGAGGGGACGGACACTGAAGCTTTCTTT.